This T cell receptor beta chain was identified in a study of cytomegalovirus exposure and HLA in healthy donors. PCR employed 60 Vbeta and 13 Jbeta primers. The protocol was immunoSEQ multiplex PCR, while the TCRdb copy is restricted to in-frame clones and leaves out a portion. The sample records 110,000 to 150,000 clones, around 72% being singletons. Overall study findings and caveats: TCR beta V segments were, for the most part, productive about 87% or about 30% of the time in an earlier analysis.

Worth noting for this clone: Its antigen is as yet unknown.

Germline V gives CDR1 DFQATT, CDR2 SNEGSKA (reference sequence). The CDR3 loop spans 11 amino acids. Trimming took 0 bases from V and 8 from J, leaving 7 bases between them. The TCR comes from a man between 18 and 35 years old in good health and CMV-seropositive. The sequencing input was PBMCs. The J gene is TRBJ1-2, the V gene TRBV20-1; D is unclear. The CDR3 spells CSARDVPGYTF. The DNA for the CDR3 is TGCAGTGCTAGAGATGTCCCAGGCTACACCTTC.